This TCR beta chain emerged from a study of CD8 T cells in ankylosing spondylitis. Study-wide results and limits: According to the report, clones linked to the disease were significantly enriched in matched synovial fluid samples taken from ankylosing spondylitis patients. Existing reports had already noted some motif variants in reactive arthritis synovial fluid and blood.

Quantitative 5'-RACE with molecular barcodes was used to make the TCR beta libraries. One entry per CDR3 protein results from TCRdb running MiXCR on the 5' RACE reads. Of 100,000 to 150,000 distinct CDR3 sequences in the sample, approximately 10% were seen once. This CDR3 has 16 amino acids. V lost 6 bases and J lost 3, with 20 bases in between. Germline V lookup: CDR1 SQVTM, CDR2 ANQGSEA. This clonotype was recorded at least ten times. Its specificity is unknown. The chain is built from TRBV29-1 and TRBJ2-2; the D call may be TRBD1 or TRBD2 (6 bases each). This clonotype originated in a female donor with ankylosing spondylitis or in good health (not recorded which). Sequenced material: blood, either unsorted or a sorted T cell fraction (not recorded which). The CDR3 spells CSVQEGGSFYTGELFF. CDR3 bases: TGCAGCGTACAGGAGGGGGGTTCTTTCTACACCGGGGAGCTGTTTTTT.